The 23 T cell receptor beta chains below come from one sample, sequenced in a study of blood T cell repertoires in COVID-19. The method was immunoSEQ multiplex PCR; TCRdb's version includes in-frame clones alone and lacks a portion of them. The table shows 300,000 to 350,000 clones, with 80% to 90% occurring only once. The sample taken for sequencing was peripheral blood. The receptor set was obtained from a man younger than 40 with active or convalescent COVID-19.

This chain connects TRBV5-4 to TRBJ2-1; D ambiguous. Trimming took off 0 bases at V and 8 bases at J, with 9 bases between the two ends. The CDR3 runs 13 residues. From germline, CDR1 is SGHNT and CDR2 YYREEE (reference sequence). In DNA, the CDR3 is TGTGCCAGCAGCTTGGAACGGTTGGATGAGCAGTTCTTC. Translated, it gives CASSLERLDEQFF.

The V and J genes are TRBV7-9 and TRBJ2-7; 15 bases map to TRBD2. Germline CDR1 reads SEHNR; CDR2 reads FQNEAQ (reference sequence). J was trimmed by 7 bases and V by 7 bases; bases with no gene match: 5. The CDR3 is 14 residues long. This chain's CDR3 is CASTQGLAGGEQYF. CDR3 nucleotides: TGTGCCAGCACCCAGGGACTAGCGGGAGGTGAGCAGTACTTC.

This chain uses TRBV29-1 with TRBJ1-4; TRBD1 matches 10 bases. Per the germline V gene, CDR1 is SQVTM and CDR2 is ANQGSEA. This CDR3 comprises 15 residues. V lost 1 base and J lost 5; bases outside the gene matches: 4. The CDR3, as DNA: TGCAGCGTTGAAGGGGGACAGGGGCCGAATGAAAAACTGTTTTTT. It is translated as CSVEGGQGPNEKLFF.

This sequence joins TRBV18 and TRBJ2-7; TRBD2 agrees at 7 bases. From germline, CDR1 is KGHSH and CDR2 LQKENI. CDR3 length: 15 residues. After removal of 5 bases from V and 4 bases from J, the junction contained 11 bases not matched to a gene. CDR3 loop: CASSSSLADGYEQYF. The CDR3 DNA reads TGTGCCAGCTCATCCTCCCTAGCGGACGGGTACGAGCAGTACTTC.

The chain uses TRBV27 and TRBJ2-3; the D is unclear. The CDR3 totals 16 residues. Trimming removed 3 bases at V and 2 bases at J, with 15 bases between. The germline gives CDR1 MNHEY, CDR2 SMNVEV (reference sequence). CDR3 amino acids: CASSLRTALFTDTQYF. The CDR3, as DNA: TGTGCCAGCAGTTTGAGAACTGCGCTCTTCACAGATACGCAGTATTTT.

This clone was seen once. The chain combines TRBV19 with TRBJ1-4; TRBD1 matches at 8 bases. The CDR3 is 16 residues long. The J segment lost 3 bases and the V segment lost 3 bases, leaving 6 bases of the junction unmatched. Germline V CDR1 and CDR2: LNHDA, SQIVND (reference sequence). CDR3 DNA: TGTGCCAGTAGTATTTCCAGGGGGCTGGCTAATGAAAAACTGTTTTTT. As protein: CASSISRGLANEKLFF.

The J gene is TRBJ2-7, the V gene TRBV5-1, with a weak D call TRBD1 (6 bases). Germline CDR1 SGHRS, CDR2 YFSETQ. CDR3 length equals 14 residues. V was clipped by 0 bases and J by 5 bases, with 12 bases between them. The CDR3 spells CASSLAAGVDEQYF. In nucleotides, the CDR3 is TGCGCCAGCAGCTTGGCGGCAGGGGTAGACGAGCAGTACTTC.

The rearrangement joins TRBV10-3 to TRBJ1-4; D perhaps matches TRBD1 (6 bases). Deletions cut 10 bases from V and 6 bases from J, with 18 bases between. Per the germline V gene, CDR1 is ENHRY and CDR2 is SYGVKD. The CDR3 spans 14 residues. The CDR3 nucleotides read TGTGCCACCCTGTCTGGGGAGGGGGATGAAAAACTGTTTTTT. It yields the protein CATLSGEGDEKLFF.

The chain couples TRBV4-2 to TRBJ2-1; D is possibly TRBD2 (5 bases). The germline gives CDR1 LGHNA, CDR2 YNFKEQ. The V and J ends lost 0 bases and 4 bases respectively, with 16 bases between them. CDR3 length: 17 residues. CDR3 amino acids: CASSQERQRNLYNEQFF. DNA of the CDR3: TGTGCCAGCAGCCAAGAACGCCAGCGGAACCTTTACAATGAGCAGTTCTTC.

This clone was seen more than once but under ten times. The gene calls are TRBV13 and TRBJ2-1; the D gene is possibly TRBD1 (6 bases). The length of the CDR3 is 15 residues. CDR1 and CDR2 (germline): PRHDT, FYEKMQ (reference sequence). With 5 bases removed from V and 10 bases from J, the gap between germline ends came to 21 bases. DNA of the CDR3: TGTGCCAGCAGCATAACGACAGGTCCTCCCGCCGAGCAGTTCTTC. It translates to CASSITTGPPAEQFF.

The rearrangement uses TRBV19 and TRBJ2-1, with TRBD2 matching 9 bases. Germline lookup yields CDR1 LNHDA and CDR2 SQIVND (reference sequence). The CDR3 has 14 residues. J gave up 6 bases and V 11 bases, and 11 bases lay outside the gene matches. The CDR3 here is CACSWSGRPNEQFF. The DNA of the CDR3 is TGTGCCTGTTCGTGGAGCGGGAGGCCCAATGAGCAGTTCTTC.

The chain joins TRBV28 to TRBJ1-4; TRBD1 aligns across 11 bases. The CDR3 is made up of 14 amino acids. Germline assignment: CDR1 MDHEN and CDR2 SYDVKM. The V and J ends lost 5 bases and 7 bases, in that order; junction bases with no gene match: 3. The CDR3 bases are TGTGCCAGCAGTCGGACAGGGGGCAGTGAAAAACTGTTTTTT. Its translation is CASSRTGGSEKLFF.

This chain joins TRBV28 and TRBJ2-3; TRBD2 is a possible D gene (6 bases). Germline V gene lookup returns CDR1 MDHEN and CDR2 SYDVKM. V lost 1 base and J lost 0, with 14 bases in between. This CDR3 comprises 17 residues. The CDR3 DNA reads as TGTGCCAGCAGTTTATCCTTTCGAGGGACTAGCACAGATACGCAGTATTTT. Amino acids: CASSLSFRGTSTDTQYF. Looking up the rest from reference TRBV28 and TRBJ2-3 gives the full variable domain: DVKVTQSSRYLVKRTGEKVFLECVQDMDHENMFWYRQDPGLGLRLIYFSYDVKMKEKGDIPEGYSVSREKKERFSLILESASTNQTSMYLCASSLSFRGTSTDTQYFGPGTRLTVL.

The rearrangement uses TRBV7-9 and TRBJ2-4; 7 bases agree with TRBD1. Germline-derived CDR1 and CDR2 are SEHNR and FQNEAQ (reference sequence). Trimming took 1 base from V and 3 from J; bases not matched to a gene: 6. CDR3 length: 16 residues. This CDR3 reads CASSLGGGQVKNIQYF. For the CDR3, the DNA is TGTGCCAGCAGCTTAGGAGGGGGCCAGGTCAAAAACATTCAGTACTTC.

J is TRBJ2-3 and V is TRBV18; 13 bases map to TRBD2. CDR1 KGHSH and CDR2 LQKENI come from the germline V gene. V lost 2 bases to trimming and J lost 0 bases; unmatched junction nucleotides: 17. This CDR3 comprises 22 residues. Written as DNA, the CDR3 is TGTGCCAGCTCACCATTCCTTGCGACTAGCGGGGGGCGAAGCCTTAGCACAGATACGCAGTATTTT. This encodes CASSPFLATSGGRSLSTDTQYF.

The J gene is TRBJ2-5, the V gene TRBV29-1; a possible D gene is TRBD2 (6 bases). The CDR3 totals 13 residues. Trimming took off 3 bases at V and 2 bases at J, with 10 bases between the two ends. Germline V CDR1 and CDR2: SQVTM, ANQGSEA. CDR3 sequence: CSVDPGGQETQYF. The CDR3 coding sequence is TGCAGCGTTGACCCCGGGGGACAAGAGACCCAGTACTTC. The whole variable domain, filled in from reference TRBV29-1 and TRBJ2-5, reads SAVISQKPSRDICQRGTSLTIQCQVDSQVTMMFWYRQQPGQSLTLIATANQGSEATYESGFVIDKFPISRPNLTFSTLTVSNMSPEDSSIYLCSVDPGGQETQYFGPGTRLLVL.

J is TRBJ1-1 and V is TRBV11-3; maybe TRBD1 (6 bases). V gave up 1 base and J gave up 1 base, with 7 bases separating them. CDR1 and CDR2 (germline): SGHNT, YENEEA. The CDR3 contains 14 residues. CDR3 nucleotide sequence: TGTGCCAGCAGCTTAGCGGGACAGAACACTGAAGCTTTCTTT. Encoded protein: CASSLAGQNTEAFF.

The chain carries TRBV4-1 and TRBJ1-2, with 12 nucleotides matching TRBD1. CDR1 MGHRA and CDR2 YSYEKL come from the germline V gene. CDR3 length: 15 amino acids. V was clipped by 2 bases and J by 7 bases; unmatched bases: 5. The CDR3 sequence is CASSQPGQGAPGYTF. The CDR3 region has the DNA TGCGCCAGCAGCCAACCGGGACAGGGGGCTCCTGGCTACACCTTC.

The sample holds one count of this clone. CDR3 coding DNA: TGTGCCAGCAGCGTAGCTTGGACAGGGGGCAGCGAGCAGTACTTC. Protein sequence: CASSVAWTGGSEQYF. This rearrangement joins TRBV9 to TRBJ2-7; 11 positions match TRBD1. V lost 0 bases, J lost 6 bases, and 5 bases stayed unmatched. This CDR3 comprises 15 residues. Germline V gene lookup returns CDR1 SGDLS and CDR2 YYNGEE.

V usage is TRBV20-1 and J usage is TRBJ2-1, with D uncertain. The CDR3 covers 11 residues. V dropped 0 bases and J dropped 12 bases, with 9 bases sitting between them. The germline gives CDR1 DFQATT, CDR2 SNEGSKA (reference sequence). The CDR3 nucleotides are TGCAGTGCTAGAGATTTACTGCTGCAGTTCTTC. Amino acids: CSARDLLLQFF.

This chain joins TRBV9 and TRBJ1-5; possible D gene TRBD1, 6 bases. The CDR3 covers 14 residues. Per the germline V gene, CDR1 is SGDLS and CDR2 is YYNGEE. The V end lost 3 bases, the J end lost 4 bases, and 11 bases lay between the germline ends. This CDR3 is CASSETGLNQPQHF. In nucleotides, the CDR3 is TGTGCCAGCAGCGAAACAGGGTTGAATCAGCCCCAGCATTTT.

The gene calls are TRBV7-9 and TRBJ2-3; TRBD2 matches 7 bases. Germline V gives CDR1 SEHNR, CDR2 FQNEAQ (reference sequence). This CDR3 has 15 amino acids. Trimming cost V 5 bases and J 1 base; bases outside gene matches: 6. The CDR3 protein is CASSPRAGGTDTQYF. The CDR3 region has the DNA TGTGCCAGCAGCCCCCGTGCGGGGGGCACAGATACGCAGTATTTT. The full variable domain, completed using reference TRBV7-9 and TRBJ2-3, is DTGVSQNPRHKITKRGQNVTFRCDPISEHNRLYWYRQTLGQGPEFLTYFQNEAQLEKSRLLSDRFSAERPKGSFSTLEIQRTEQGDSAMYLCASSPRAGGTDTQYFGPGTRLTVL.

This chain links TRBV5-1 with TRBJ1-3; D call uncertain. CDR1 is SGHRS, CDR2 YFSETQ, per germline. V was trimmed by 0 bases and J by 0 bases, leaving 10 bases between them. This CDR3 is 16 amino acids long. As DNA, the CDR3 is TGCGCCAGCAGCTTGGCCGGTGGAGGCTCTGGAAACACCATATATTTT. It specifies CASSLAGGGSGNTIYF. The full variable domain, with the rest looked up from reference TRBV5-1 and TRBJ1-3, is KAGVTQTPRYLIKTRGQQVTLSCSPISGHRSVSWYQQTPGQGLQFLFEYFSETQRNKGNFPGRFSGRQFSNSRSEMNVSTLELGDSALYLCASSLAGGGSGNTIYFGEGSWLTVV.